This TCR beta chain emerged from a study of blood T cell repertoires in COVID-19. Across the study: Nucleic acid was either cDNA or gDNA, and it came from T cells, B-cell-depleted T cells, or PBMCs.

Repertoires were generated with immunoSEQ multiplex PCR, while TCRdb's copy carries only in-frame clones and drops some. The sample has 150,000 to 200,000 clones; roughly 87% are singletons. This study enrolled people aged about 18 to 100 from about two dozen US geographic areas. Membership in each cohort depended on participant-reported clinical history. The material sequenced was PBMCs or T cells enriched from blood (not recorded which). The origin of this receptor is a human donor with acute COVID-19. The donor label of this sample is uncertain.

The CDR3 nucleotides read TGTGCCAGTAGTATACAGGGGGCAGTGAACACTGAAGCTTTCTTT. Translated: CASSIQGAVNTEAFF. The J gene is TRBJ1-1, the V gene TRBV19, with TRBD1 matching 8 bases. This CDR3 comprises 15 residues. Germline values: CDR1 LNHDA, CDR2 SQIVND (reference sequence). The junction had 2 bases not matched to a gene; V was cut back by 2 bases and J by 0 bases. Variable domain in full (rest from reference TRBV19 and TRBJ1-1): DGGITQSPKYLFRKEGQNVTLSCEQNLNHDAMYWYRQDPGQGLRLIYYSQIVNDFQKGDIAEGYSVSREKKESFPLTVTSAQKNPTAFYLCASSIQGAVNTEAFFGQGTRLTVV.